The 20 T cell receptor beta chains below were found in one sample sequenced in a study of T cells after yellow fever vaccination. TCRdb independently ran MiXCR on the 5' RACE reads; one entry per CDR3 protein. The sample lists roughly 170,000 distinct CDR3 sequences, around 9% seen once, with approximately 35% in the top ten. The sample consisted of CD8+ T cells sorted from PBMCs, taken 45 days after the yellow fever booster vaccination. The receptors stem from a man between 18 and 29 years old who received the YFV17D yellow fever vaccine.

The CDR3 sequence: CASSPTGGRGQPQHF. In DNA, the CDR3 is TGTGCCAGCAGTCCCACAGGGGGAAGGGGTCAGCCCCAGCATTTT. The chain is built from TRBV6-5 and TRBJ1-5; 8 bases are shared with TRBD1. Germline CDR1 is MNHEY and CDR2 is SVGAGI. The CDR3 sequence is 15 residues long. With V trimmed by 5 bases and J by 6 bases, 9 bases remained unmatched.

This clonotype was seen more than once but under ten times. The chain has TRBV18 and TRBJ2-4; tentatively, D is TRBD1 or TRBD2 (5 bases each). The germline V gene encodes CDR1 KGHSH and CDR2 LQKENI. V gave up 0 bases and J gave up 8 bases, with 11 bases separating them. There are 14 residues in the CDR3. The CDR3 region has the DNA TGTGCCAGCTCACCACCGGACGTGGGGGACATTCAGTACTTC. Its translation: CASSPPDVGDIQYF.

This clonotype was seen a handful of times. CDR3: CASSFGQGDYEQYF. For the CDR3, the DNA is TGTGCCAGCAGTTTCGGACAGGGGGACTACGAGCAGTACTTC. The V call is TRBV27, the J call TRBJ2-7; 10 bases align to TRBD1. This CDR3 comprises 14 residues. Looked up from germline, CDR1 is MNHEY and CDR2 is SMNVEV (reference sequence). Trimming took 3 bases from V and 3 from J; bases not matched to a gene: 2.

The chain employs TRBV4-3 and TRBJ1-1; TRBD1 might be the D (5 bases). Trimming removed 0 bases at V and 7 bases at J, with 15 bases between. Germline CDR1 is LGHNA and CDR2 is YSLEER. The CDR3 consists of 15 residues. CDR3 region: CASSQDSGGTVEAFF. The DNA of the CDR3 is TGCGCCAGCAGCCAAGATAGTGGGGGGACGGTTGAAGCTTTCTTT.

This clonotype was counted a few times. This chain links TRBV6-6 with TRBJ2-1; TRBD1 is a possible D gene (6 bases). CDR3 length: 13 residues. The V end lost 7 bases, the J end lost 8 bases, and 15 bases lay between the germline ends. Germline lookup yields CDR1 MNHNY and CDR2 SVGAGI (reference sequence). The DNA of the CDR3 is TGTGCCAGCAAAGGGACACCCTTAGATGAGCAGTTCTTC. Translating it yields CASKGTPLDEQFF.

The table lists this clonotype with a few counts. This chain connects TRBV5-1 to TRBJ2-7; TRBD2 matches 7 bases. Losses at the gene ends were 3 bases for V and 3 bases for J; bases not matched to a gene: 6. This CDR3 has 14 amino acids. Germline V gene sequence: CDR1 SGHRS, CDR2 YFSETQ. CDR3 coding DNA: TGCGCCAGCAGCTCTACTAGCGCCGTCTACGAGCAGTACTTC. Encoded protein: CASSSTSAVYEQYF.

This sequence joins TRBV10-2 and TRBJ2-7, with D tentatively TRBD1 (5 bases). The ends were cut back, 0 bases at V and 0 bases at J, with 12 bases in the middle. The CDR3 has 16 residues. From germline, CDR1 is WSHSY and CDR2 SAAADI. The CDR3 bases are TGCGCCAGCAGTGAGTCACAATACAGGTCCTCCTACGAGCAGTACTTC. Its protein is CASSESQYRSSYEQYF.

Note on this clonotype: Its ends do not fully match the called genes, so a read error is possible. CDR3 in amino acids: CASSTGQGNTGELFF. CDR3 DNA sequence: TGTGCTAGCAGCACGGGACAGGGAAACACCGGGGAGCTGTTTTTT. This chain connects TRBV7-7 to TRBJ2-2; 9 nucleotides line up with TRBD1. CDR3 length: 15 residues. CDR1 and CDR2 (germline): SSHAT, FNYEAQ (reference sequence).

The chain employs TRBV3-1 and TRBJ1-2, with no clear D. The V gene lost 3 bases and the J gene lost 1 base, with 12 bases spanning the gap. The CDR3 totals 15 residues. Germline V CDR1 and CDR2: LGHDT, YNNKEL (reference sequence). The CDR3 bases are TGTGCCAGCAGCCATGCCGGACTGAATAACTATGGCTACACCTTC. It translates to CASSHAGLNNYGYTF.

This clonotype was seen only a few times. Here the CDR3 DNA reads TGCGCCAGCAGTGAGTCAACGCGGGGGAACCCTTTATACGAGCAGTACTTC. Translated: CASSESTRGNPLYEQYF. V gene TRBV10-2 combines with J gene TRBJ2-7; 7 nucleotides align to TRBD2. The trim removed 0 bases at V and 4 bases at J, leaving 12 bases unmatched. The CDR3 is 17 residues long. The V gene's germline CDR1 is WSHSY and CDR2 SAAADI.

The chain recombines TRBV28 with TRBJ1-2, with D perhaps TRBD1 (5 bases). The V and J ends lost 3 bases and 5 bases respectively, with 13 bases between them. Germline-derived CDR1 and CDR2 are MDHEN and SYDVKM. This CDR3 is 14 amino acids long. This chain's CDR3 is CASSLGPAYYGYTF. The DNA for the CDR3 is TGTGCCAGCAGTTTGGGACCGGCGTATTATGGCTACACCTTC.

In its sample, this clonotype was seen many times. The J gene is TRBJ2-7, the V gene TRBV20-1, with D possibly TRBD1 on 5 matching bases. Trimming shortened V by 6 bases and J by 4 bases, and 19 bases separated the two germline ends. The CDR3 has 14 residues. CDR1 DFQATT and CDR2 SNEGSKA come from the germline V gene (reference sequence). The CDR3 loop is CSATPGKGKYEQYV. CDR3 coding DNA: TGCAGTGCAACCCCAGGGAAGGGGAAATACGAGCAGTACGTC.

This clonotype was seen repeatedly, ten times or more. J is TRBJ2-1 and V is TRBV7-9; D perhaps matches TRBD1 (6 bases). V lost 1 base and J 2 bases, leaving 18 bases between the germline ends. This CDR3 is 18 amino acids long. Germline assignment: CDR1 SEHNR and CDR2 FQNEAQ (reference sequence). For the CDR3, the DNA is TGTGCCAGCAGCTTAGTCCCCAGGGGCCCCGAGACCTACAATGAGCAGTTCTTC. Encoded protein: CASSLVPRGPETYNEQFF. Full variable domain (outside the CDR3, taken from reference TRBV7-9 and TRBJ2-1): DTGVSQNPRHKITKRGQNVTFRCDPISEHNRLYWYRQTLGQGPEFLTYFQNEAQLEKSRLLSDRFSAERPKGSFSTLEIQRTEQGDSAMYLCASSLVPRGPETYNEQFFGPGTRLTVL.

The J gene is TRBJ2-1, the V gene TRBV27; 12 nucleotides line up with TRBD2. Per the germline V gene, CDR1 is MNHEY and CDR2 is SMNVEV (reference sequence). CDR3 length equals 14 residues. V dropped 6 bases and J dropped 8; count of bases not matched to a gene: 5. The CDR3 reads CASRWTSGVYEQFF. The DNA of the CDR3 is TGTGCCAGCAGATGGACTAGCGGGGTCTATGAGCAGTTCTTC.

This clonotype has more than one count but fewer than ten. The chain couples TRBV5-1 to TRBJ1-1, with D tentatively TRBD1 (6 bases). Trimming stripped 4 bases from V and 3 bases from J, with 13 bases between. Germline-derived CDR1 and CDR2 are SGHRS and YFSETQ. The CDR3 has 14 residues. The DNA of the CDR3 is TGCGCCAGCAGCCCTCCTAGGGGGTACACTGAAGCTTTCTTT. Translating gives CASSPPRGYTEAFF.

CDR3 DNA: TGTGCCAGCAGCCGGGACCCCCAAAGGGAGCAGTACGTC. Protein product: CASSRDPQREQYV. V and J are TRBV6-2 or TRBV6-3 and TRBJ2-7, with D possibly being TRBD1 or TRBD2 (5 bases each). V dropped 6 bases and J dropped 7 bases, with 16 bases sitting between them. Germline CDR1 MNHEY, CDR2 SVGEGT. The length of the CDR3 is 13 residues.

The table lists this clonotype with a few counts. The gene calls are TRBV5-5 and TRBJ1-4; D is unresolved. Per the germline V gene, CDR1 is SGHKS and CDR2 is YYEKEE (reference sequence). The V end lost 6 bases, the J end lost 3 bases, and 12 bases lay between the germline ends. This CDR3 region has 14 residues. Here the CDR3 reads CASTTEAANEKLFF. The CDR3 nucleotides read TGTGCCAGCACCACAGAAGCGGCTAATGAAAAACTGTTTTTT. The full variable domain, completed using reference TRBV5-5 and TRBJ1-4, is DAGVTQSPTHLIKTRGQQVTLRCSPISGHKSVSWYQQVLGQGPQFIFQYYEKEERGRGNFPDRFSARQFPNYSSELNVNALLLGDSALYLCASTTEAANEKLFFGSGTQLSVL.

The chain has TRBV6-6 and TRBJ2-2; D unresolved. Trimming shortened V by 0 bases and J by 5 bases, and 4 bases separated the two germline ends. Germline V gives CDR1 MNHNY, CDR2 SVGAGI (reference sequence). This CDR3 is 13 amino acids long. The CDR3 is CASSYSHTGELFF. The CDR3 DNA reads TGTGCCAGCAGTTACTCACATACCGGGGAGCTGTTTTTT.

This chain connects TRBV4-3 to TRBJ2-7; a weak D match, TRBD2 (6 bases). Looked up from germline, CDR1 is LGHNA and CDR2 is YSLEER. Trimming stripped 4 bases from V and 5 bases from J, with 15 bases between. This CDR3 has 14 residues. The CDR3, as DNA: TGCGCCAGCAGCCCCCGGACTTGCGGGAACGAGCAGTACTTC. The encoded protein is CASSPRTCGNEQYF.

This clonotype has only a few counts. This chain connects TRBV7-9 to TRBJ2-3; D tentatively reads TRBD1 or TRBD2 (5 bases each). This CDR3 spans 13 amino acids. V was clipped by 5 bases and J by 6 bases, with 12 bases between them. Germline V gene lookup returns CDR1 SEHNR and CDR2 FQNEAQ (reference sequence). DNA for the CDR3: TGTGCCAGCAGCCCGGGACCAATTGATACGCAGTATTTT. Its protein is CASSPGPIDTQYF. Filled out from reference TRBV7-9 and TRBJ2-3, the complete variable domain reads DTGVSQNPRHKITKRGQNVTFRCDPISEHNRLYWYRQTLGQGPEFLTYFQNEAQLEKSRLLSDRFSAERPKGSFSTLEIQRTEQGDSAMYLCASSPGPIDTQYFGPGTRLTVL.